This T cell receptor (beta chain) was profiled in a study of CD4 T cells in relation to SARS-CoV-2 and coronaviruses. Across the study: TCR beta CDR3s were sequenced after 10-day antigen culture of PBMCs. Controls used an HIV-1 Nef peptide pool or no peptide.

Generated by immunoSEQ multiplex PCR, the TCRdb table keeps only in-frame clones and is missing some. In the table there are just over 15,000 clones, 60% to 80% of which are singletons. About this clone itself: Its antigen is not known.

Before the COVID-19 pandemic, during about 2011-2019, CD4+ T cells were taken from unexposed donors. The cells were cultured for roughly 11 days before CD4+ T cells were isolated. Cells permitting, SARS-CoV-2 S/N and four cold-coronavirus spikes were tested on unexposed-donor CD4+ T cells. On days 3 and 7, cultures got half fresh IL-2 medium. The receptor's source is a human donor in good health. Sample: CD4+ T cells from PBMCs, cultured in vitro.

The CDR3 loop reads CASSAGRSYEQYF. CDR3 bases: TGTGCCAGTAGTGCGGGACGGAGCTACGAGCAGTACTTC. The V call is TRBV19, the J call TRBJ2-7; possible D gene TRBD2, 6 bases. V lost 5 bases, J lost 3 bases, and 11 bases lay in between. Per the germline V gene, CDR1 is LNHDA and CDR2 is SQIVND (reference sequence). The CDR3 loop spans 13 amino acids.